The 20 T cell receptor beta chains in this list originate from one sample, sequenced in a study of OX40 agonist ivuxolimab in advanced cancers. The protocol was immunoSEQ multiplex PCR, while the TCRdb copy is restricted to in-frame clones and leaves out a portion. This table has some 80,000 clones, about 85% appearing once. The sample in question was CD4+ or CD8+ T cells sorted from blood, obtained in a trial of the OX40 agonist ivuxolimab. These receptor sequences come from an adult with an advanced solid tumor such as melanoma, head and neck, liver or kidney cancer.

CDR3 protein: CASSLAGVGNTIYF. In DNA, the CDR3 is TGCGCCAGCAGCTTGGCAGGGGTCGGAAACACCATATATTTT. This chain joins TRBV5-1 and TRBJ1-3, with a possible D match to TRBD1 (6 bases). This CDR3 comprises 14 residues. Germline-derived CDR1 and CDR2 are SGHRS and YFSETQ. The ends were cut back, 0 bases at V and 4 bases at J, with 8 bases in the middle.

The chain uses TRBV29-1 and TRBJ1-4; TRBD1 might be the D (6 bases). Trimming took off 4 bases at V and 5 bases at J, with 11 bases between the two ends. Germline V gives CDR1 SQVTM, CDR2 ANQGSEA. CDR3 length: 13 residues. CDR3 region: CSVVGHQNEKLFF. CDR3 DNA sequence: TGCAGCGTTGTGGGACATCAAAATGAAAAACTGTTTTTT. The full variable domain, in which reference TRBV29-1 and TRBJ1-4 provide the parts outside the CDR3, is SAVISQKPSRDICQRGTSLTIQCQVDSQVTMMFWYRQQPGQSLTLIATANQGSEATYESGFVIDKFPISRPNLTFSTLTVSNMSPEDSSIYLCSVVGHQNEKLFFGSGTQLSVL.

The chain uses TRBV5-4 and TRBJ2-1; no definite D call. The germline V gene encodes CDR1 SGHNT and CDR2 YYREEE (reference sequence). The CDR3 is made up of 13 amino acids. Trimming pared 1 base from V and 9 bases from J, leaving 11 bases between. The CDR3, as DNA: TGTGCCAGCAGCTTGAGGCACGGTAGTGAGCAGTTCTTC. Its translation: CASSLRHGSEQFF.

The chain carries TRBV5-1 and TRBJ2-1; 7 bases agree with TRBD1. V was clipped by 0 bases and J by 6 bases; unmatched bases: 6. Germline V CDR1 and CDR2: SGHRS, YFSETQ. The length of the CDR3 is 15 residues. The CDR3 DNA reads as TGCGCCAGCAGCTTGGAGGGGGCAATCTTCAATGAGCAGTTCTTC. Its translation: CASSLEGAIFNEQFF.

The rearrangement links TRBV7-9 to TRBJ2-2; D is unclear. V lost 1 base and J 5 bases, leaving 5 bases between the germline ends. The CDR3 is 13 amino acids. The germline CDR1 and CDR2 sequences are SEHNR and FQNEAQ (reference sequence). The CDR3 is CASSLVRTGELFF. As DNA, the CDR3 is TGTGCCAGCAGCTTAGTTCGAACCGGGGAGCTGTTTTTT.

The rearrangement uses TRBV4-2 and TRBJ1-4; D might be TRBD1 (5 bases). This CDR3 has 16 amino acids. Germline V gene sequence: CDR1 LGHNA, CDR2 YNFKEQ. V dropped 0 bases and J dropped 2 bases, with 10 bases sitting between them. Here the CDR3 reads CASSQDQRGTNEKLFF. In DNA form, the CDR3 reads TGTGCCAGCAGCCAAGATCAAAGGGGTACTAATGAAAAACTGTTTTTT.

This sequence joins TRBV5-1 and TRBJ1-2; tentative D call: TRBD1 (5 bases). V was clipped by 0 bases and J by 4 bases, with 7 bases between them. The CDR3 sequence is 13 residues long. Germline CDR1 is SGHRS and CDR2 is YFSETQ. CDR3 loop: CASSLEGPYGYTF. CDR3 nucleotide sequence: TGCGCCAGCAGCTTGGAGGGGCCCTATGGCTACACCTTC.

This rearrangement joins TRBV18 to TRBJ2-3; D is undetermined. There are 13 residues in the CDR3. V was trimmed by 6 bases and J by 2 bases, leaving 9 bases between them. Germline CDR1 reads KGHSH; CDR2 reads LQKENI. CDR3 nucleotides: TGTGCCAGCTCCCTAACCCACACAGATACGCAGTATTTT. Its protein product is CASSLTHTDTQYF.

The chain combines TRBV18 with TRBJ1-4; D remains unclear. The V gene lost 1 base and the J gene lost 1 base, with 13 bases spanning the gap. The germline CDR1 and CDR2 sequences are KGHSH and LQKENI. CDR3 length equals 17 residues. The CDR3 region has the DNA TGTGCCAGCTCACCACGGAAGGGTGAACGAACTAATGAAAAACTGTTTTTT. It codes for CASSPRKGERTNEKLFF.

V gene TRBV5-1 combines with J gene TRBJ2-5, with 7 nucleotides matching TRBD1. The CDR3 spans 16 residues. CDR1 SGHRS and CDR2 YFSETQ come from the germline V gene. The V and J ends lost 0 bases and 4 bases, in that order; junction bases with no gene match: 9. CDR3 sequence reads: CASSLGQGVGGETQYF. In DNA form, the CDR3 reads TGCGCCAGCAGCTTGGGTCAGGGGGTAGGTGGAGAGACCCAGTACTTC.

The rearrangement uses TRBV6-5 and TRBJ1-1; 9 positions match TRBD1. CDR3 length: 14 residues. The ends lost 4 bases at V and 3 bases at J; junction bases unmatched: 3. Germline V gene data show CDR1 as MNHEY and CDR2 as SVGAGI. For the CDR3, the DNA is TGTGCCAGCAGTTTACAGGGGGCGCACACTGAAGCTTTCTTT. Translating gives CASSLQGAHTEAFF.

The CDR3 sequence: CAWKGQGIAGNTIYF. The CDR3, as DNA: TGTGCCTGGAAGGGACAGGGCATTGCCGGAAACACCATATATTTT. The rearrangement uses TRBV30 and TRBJ1-3; 9 nucleotides match TRBD1. In germline, CDR1 is GTSNPN, CDR2 SVGIG (reference sequence). CDR3 length: 15 amino acids. V was pared by 4 bases and J by 4 bases, with 8 bases of the junction left unmatched.

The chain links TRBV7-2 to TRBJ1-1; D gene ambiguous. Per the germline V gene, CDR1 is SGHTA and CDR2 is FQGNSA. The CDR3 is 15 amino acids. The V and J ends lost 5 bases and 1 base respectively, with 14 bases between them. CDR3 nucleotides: TGTGCCAGCAGCCCCACGACAAACCCGAACACTGAAGCTTTCTTT. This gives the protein CASSPTTNPNTEAFF. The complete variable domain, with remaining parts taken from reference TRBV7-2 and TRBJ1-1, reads GAGVSQSPSNKVTEKGKDVELRCDPISGHTALYWYRQSLGQGLEFLIYFQGNSAPDKSGLPSDRFSAERTGGSVSTLTIQRTQQEDSAVYLCASSPTTNPNTEAFFGQGTRLTVV.

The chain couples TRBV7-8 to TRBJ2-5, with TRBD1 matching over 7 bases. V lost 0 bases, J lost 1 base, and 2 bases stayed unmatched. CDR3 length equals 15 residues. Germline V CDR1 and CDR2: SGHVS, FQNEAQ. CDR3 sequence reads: CASSLASGGQETQYF. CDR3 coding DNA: TGTGCCAGCAGCTTAGCTTCAGGGGGCCAAGAGACCCAGTACTTC.

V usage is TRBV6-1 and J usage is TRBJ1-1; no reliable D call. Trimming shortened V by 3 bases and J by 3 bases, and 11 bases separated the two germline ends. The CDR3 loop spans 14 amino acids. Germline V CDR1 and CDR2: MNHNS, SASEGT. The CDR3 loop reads CASSERTFDTEAFF. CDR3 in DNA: TGTGCCAGCAGTGAGCGGACTTTCGACACTGAAGCTTTCTTT.

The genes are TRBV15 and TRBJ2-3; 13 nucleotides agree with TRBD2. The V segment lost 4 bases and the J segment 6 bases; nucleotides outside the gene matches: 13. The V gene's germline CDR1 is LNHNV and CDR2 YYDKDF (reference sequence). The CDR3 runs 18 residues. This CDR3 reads CATSTQNGTSGDRDTQYF. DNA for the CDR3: TGTGCCACCAGCACGCAGAACGGGACTAGCGGGGATAGGGATACGCAGTATTTT.

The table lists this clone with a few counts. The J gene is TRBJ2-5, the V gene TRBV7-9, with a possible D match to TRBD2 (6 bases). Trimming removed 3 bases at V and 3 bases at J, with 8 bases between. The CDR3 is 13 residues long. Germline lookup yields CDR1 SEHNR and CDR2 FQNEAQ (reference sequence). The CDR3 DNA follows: TGTGCCAGCAGCTTGGGGGGAGAAGAGACCCAGTACTTC. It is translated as CASSLGGEETQYF.

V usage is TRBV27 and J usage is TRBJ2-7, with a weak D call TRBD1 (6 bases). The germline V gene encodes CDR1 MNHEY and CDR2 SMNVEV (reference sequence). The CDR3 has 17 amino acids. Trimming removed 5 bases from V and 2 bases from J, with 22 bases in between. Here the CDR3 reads CASSTQWAPGVTYEQYF. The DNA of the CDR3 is TGTGCCAGCAGTACCCAATGGGCCCCAGGGGTTACCTACGAGCAGTACTTC.

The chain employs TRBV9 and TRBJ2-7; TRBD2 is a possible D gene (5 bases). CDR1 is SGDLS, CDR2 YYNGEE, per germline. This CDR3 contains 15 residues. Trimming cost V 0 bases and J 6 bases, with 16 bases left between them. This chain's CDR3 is CASSVDPADTGEQYF. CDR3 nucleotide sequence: TGTGCCAGCAGCGTAGACCCAGCGGATACGGGCGAGCAGTACTTC.

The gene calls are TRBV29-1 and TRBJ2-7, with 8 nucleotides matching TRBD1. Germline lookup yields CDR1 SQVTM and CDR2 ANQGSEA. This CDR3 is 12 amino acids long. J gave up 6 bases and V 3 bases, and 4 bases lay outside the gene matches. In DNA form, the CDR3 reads TGCAGCGTTGACCCAACAGGGGGCGAGCAGTACTTC. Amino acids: CSVDPTGGEQYF.